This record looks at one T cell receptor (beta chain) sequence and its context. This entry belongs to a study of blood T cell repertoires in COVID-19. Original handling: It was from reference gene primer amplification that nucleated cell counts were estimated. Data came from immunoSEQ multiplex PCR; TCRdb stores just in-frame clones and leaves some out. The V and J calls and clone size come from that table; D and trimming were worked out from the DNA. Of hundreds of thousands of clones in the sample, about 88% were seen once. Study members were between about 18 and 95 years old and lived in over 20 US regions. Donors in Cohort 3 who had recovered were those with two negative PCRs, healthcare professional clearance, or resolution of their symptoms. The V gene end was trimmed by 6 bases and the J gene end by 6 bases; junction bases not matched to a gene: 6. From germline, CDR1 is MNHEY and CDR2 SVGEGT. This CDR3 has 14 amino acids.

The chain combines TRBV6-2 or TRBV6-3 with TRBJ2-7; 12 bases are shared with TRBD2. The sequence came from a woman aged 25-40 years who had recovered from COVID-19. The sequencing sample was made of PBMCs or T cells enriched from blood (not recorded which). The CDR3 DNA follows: TGTGCCAGCAGACCTAGCGGGGGGGCGGGCGAGCAGTACTTC. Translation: CASRPSGGAGEQYF.